The clone carrying this T cell receptor beta chain was detected only a few times. No antigen is known for it. TCR beta libraries were made by quantitative 5'-RACE with molecular barcodes. TCRdb re-derived calls from the 5' RACE reads in MiXCR, one entry per CDR3 protein. The table shows fewer than 750,000 distinct CDR3 sequences, with around 17% occurring only once. These data belong to a study of CD8 T cells in ankylosing spondylitis. Findings and caveats of the study: Some motif variants had been reported before (in reactive arthritis synovial fluid and blood). The study identified a TCR beta motif of roughly eight highly homologous variants that appeared characteristic of ankylosing spondylitis blood. Significantly higher representation of disease-linked clones was reported for matched ankylosing spondylitis synovial fluid.

From germline, CDR1 is MDHEN and CDR2 SYDVKM. Between the trimmed V and J ends, which lost 5 bases and 2 bases, there was a span of 22 bases. The CDR3 runs 17 residues. Sequencing input: blood, either unsorted or a sorted T cell fraction (not recorded which). The clonotype originates from a male donor with ankylosing spondylitis. The chain couples TRBV28 to TRBJ2-7; D may be TRBD1 or TRBD2 (5 bases each). The CDR3 nucleotides read TGTGCCAGCAGTACGAGGTGGGTTGGGGGACCGGCCTACGAGCAGTACTTC. It translates to CASSTRWVGGPAYEQYF.